This record looks at one TCR beta chain sequence and its context. As yet, its antigen is unknown. The CDR3 loop spans 12 amino acids. Trimming cost V 5 bases and J 4 bases, with 8 bases left between them. Germline V CDR1 and CDR2: ENHRY, SYGVKD. This specimen belongs to a study of response to subunit inactivated influenza vaccine. Study findings and constraints: With each seasonal influenza vaccination, the authors suggested, few new T cells are recruited.

A single record per CDR3 protein comes from TCRdb applying MiXCR to the RT-PCR reads. The sample consists of hundreds of thousands of distinct CDR3 sequences, around a fifth of them appearing once. This chain uses TRBV10-3 with TRBJ1-1; tentatively, D is TRBD1 (6 bases). This specimen consisted of PBMCs from blood, obtained approximately 20 months after vaccination. The clonotype was recovered from a man aged 45 to 70 who received an inactivated influenza vaccine. CDR3 protein: CAISLQGTEAFF. CDR3 coding DNA: TGTGCCATCAGTCTACAGGGCACTGAAGCTTTCTTT.